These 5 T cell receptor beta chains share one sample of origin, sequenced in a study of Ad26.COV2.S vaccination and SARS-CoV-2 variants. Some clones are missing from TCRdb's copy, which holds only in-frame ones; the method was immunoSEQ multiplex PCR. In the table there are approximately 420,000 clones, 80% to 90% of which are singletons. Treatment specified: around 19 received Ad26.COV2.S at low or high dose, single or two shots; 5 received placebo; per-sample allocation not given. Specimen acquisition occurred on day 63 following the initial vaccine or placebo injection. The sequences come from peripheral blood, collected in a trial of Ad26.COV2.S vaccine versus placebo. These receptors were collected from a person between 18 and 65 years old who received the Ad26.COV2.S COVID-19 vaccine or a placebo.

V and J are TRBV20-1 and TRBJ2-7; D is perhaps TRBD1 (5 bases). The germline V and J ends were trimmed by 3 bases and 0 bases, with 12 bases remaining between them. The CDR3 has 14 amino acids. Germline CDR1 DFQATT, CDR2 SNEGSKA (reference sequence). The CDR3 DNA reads TGCAGTGCTAGTGGCACAGGCATCTCCTACGAGCAGTACTTC. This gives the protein CSASGTGISYEQYF.

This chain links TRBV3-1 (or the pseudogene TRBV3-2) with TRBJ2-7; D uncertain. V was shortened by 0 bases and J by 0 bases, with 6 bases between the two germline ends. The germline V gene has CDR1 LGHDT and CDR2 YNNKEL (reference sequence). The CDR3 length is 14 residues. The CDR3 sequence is CASSQDGSSYEQYF. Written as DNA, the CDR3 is TGTGCCAGCAGCCAAGATGGAAGCTCCTACGAGCAGTACTTC.

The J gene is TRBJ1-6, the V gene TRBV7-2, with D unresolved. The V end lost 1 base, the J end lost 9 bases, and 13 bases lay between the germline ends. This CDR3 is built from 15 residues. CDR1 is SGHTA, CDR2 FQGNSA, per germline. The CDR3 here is CASSLGPVRSSPLHF. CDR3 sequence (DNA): TGTGCCAGCAGCTTAGGGCCGGTTAGGAGTTCACCCCTCCACTTT.

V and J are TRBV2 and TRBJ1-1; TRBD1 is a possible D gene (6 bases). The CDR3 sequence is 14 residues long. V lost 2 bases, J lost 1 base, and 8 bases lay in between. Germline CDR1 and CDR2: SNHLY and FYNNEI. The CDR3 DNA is TGTGCCAGCAGTGAAAGAGGGGGGAACACTGAAGCTTTCTTT. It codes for CASSERGGNTEAFF.

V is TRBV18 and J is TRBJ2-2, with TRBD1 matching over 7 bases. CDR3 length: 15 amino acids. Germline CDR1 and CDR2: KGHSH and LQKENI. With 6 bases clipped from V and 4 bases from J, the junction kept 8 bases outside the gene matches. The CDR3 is CASSPNRGTTGELFF. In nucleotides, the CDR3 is TGTGCCAGCTCGCCCAACAGGGGTACCACCGGGGAGCTGTTTTTT.